What follows are 25 T cell receptor beta chains derived from one specimen sequenced in a study of radiotherapy plus CTLA-4 blockade in lung cancer. Sequencing used immunoSEQ multiplex PCR; TCRdb keeps in-frame clones, though not all of them. The data contain 90,000 to 100,000 clones, just over 85% of them seen just once; the ten biggest clones take up 4.5% to 5%. Here the sequenced sample was peripheral blood, taken from a patient treated with radiotherapy plus ipilimumab. Receptors originate from a human donor with non-small cell lung cancer that progressed on radiotherapy plus ipilimumab.

This clone was seen a few times. The J gene is TRBJ1-2, the V gene TRBV6-1, with D possibly matching TRBD1 (5 bases). Germline CDR1 is MNHNS and CDR2 is SASEGT. V gave up 3 bases and J gave up 8 bases, with 10 bases separating them. The CDR3 is made up of 12 amino acids. The CDR3 loop reads CASSDGAWGYTF. The CDR3 nucleotides are TGTGCCAGCAGTGATGGGGCATGGGGCTACACCTTC.

V is TRBV9 and J is TRBJ2-1; D is unresolved. Trimming left V 0 bases short and J 1 base short, with 11 bases between. Looked up from germline, CDR1 is SGDLS and CDR2 is YYNGEE. There are 16 residues in the CDR3. In DNA, the CDR3 is TGTGCCAGCAGCGTAGGGGTAGGCCTATCCTACAATGAGCAGTTCTTC. The encoded protein is CASSVGVGLSYNEQFF. Based on the CDR3 plus reference TRBV9 and TRBJ2-1, the full variable domain is DSGVTQTPKHLITATGQRVTLRCSPRSGDLSVYWYQQSLDQGLQFLIQYYNGEERAKGNILERFSAQQFPDLHSELNLSSLELGDSALYFCASSVGVGLSYNEQFFGPGTRLTVL.

The V and J genes are TRBV6-4 and TRBJ1-5, with D uncertain. V was shortened by 3 bases and J by 0 bases, with 21 bases between the two germline ends. This CDR3 is 19 amino acids long. Germline V gene data show CDR1 as MRHNA and CDR2 as SNTAGT. The CDR3 region has the DNA TGTGCCAGCAGTGATGCGGGCAGACCAACCCGGGATAGCAATCAGCCCCAGCATTTT. Translated: CASSDAGRPTRDSNQPQHF.

The rearrangement links TRBV19 to TRBJ2-5; 7 bases match TRBD2. The germline gives CDR1 LNHDA, CDR2 SQIVND (reference sequence). Unmatched junction bases numbered 7, after V lost 8 bases and J lost 4 bases. This CDR3 has 13 residues. CDR3 sequence reads: CASSAGSRETQYF. The CDR3 DNA follows: TGTGCCAGTTCAGCGGGATCAAGAGAGACCCAGTACTTC.

The rearrangement links TRBV6-6 to TRBJ2-6, with D maybe TRBD2 (6 bases). V dropped 2 bases and J dropped 2 bases, with 10 bases sitting between them. Germline lookup yields CDR1 MNHNY and CDR2 SVGAGI (reference sequence). This CDR3 has 16 amino acids. The CDR3: CASSYPEGTGANVLTF. Here the CDR3 DNA reads TGTGCCAGCAGTTACCCGGAGGGGACTGGGGCCAACGTCCTGACTTTC.

This chain links TRBV5-1 with TRBJ1-4; no clear D gene. Germline loops: CDR1 SGHRS, CDR2 YFSETQ. The CDR3 length is 18 residues. V lost 2 bases to trimming and J lost 0 bases, with 17 bases between them. The CDR3 sequence is CASSLGLSFGATNEKLFF. The CDR3, as DNA: TGCGCCAGCAGCTTAGGCCTTTCTTTTGGAGCAACTAATGAAAAACTGTTTTTT.

V usage is TRBV27 and J usage is TRBJ1-1; D possibly corresponds to TRBD1 (5 bases). CDR1 is MNHEY and CDR2 is SMNVEV in the germline V gene (reference sequence). Deletions cut 0 bases from V and 4 bases from J, with 18 bases between. The CDR3 sequence is 17 residues long. As DNA, the CDR3 is TGTGCCAGCAGTTTATCGTGGGGGGTCGGCTTAGGCACTGAAGCTTTCTTT. Its protein is CASSLSWGVGLGTEAFF.

The chain's CDR3 is CASSEAVREQFF. For the CDR3, the DNA is TGTGCCAGCAGTGAAGCGGTGAGGGAGCAGTTCTTC. J is TRBJ2-1 and V is TRBV6-1; D call uncertain. In germline, CDR1 is MNHNS, CDR2 SASEGT. The CDR3 has 12 residues. Trimming left V 0 bases short and J 10 bases short, with 7 bases between.

The V and J genes are TRBV30 and TRBJ2-4; a possible D gene is TRBD2 (6 bases). Germline V CDR1 and CDR2: GTSNPN, SVGIG (reference sequence). CDR3 length: 14 amino acids. Deletions cut 5 bases from V and 1 base from J, with 12 bases between. CDR3 loop: CAWAVGGAKNIQYF. CDR3 bases: TGTGCCTGGGCGGTCGGAGGGGCCAAAAACATTCAGTACTTC.

V and J are TRBV2 and TRBJ2-7; D unclear. Germline CDR1 and CDR2: SNHLY and FYNNEI. The germline V and J ends were trimmed by 4 bases and 3 bases, with 7 bases remaining between them. The CDR3 has 12 amino acids. CDR3 nucleotides: TGTGCCAGCAGTGGAGGTTTCTACGAGCAGTACTTC. As protein: CASSGGFYEQYF.

The chain links TRBV5-4 to TRBJ2-1; no definite D call. Germline CDR1 is SGHNT and CDR2 is YYREEE (reference sequence). V lost 0 bases, J lost 4 bases, and 14 bases lay in between. CDR3 length equals 16 residues. The CDR3 protein is CASSLEALRSYNEQFF. The CDR3 region has the DNA TGTGCCAGCAGCTTGGAAGCTCTGCGGAGTTACAATGAGCAGTTCTTC.

In this sample, this clone turned up once. This sequence joins TRBV5-1 and TRBJ1-4, with 7 bases matching TRBD1. The CDR3 runs to 15 residues. Germline V CDR1 and CDR2: SGHRS, YFSETQ. Trimming removed 4 bases from V and 5 bases from J; junction bases left unmatched: 8. Here the CDR3 reads CASSLQTGENEKLFF. CDR3 sequence (DNA): TGCGCCAGCAGCCTTCAAACAGGGGAGAATGAAAAACTGTTTTTT.

The chain links TRBV2 to TRBJ2-2; D may be TRBD1 (6 bases). The CDR3 length is 15 residues. The ends were cut back, 5 bases at V and 8 bases at J, with 18 bases in the middle. Germline CDR1 reads SNHLY; CDR2 reads FYNNEI. CDR3 sequence reads: CASSTRDARGGELFF. Here the CDR3 DNA reads TGTGCCAGCAGTACCCGGGACGCCAGGGGAGGGGAGCTGTTTTTT.

The CDR3, as DNA: TGTGCCACTAGACAGGGGGGCAAAAACATTCAGTACTTC. Translation: CATRQGGKNIQYF. The chain combines TRBV19 with TRBJ2-4, with 9 bases fitting TRBD1. V lost 10 bases and J lost 3; bases outside the gene matches: 4. Per the germline V gene, CDR1 is LNHDA and CDR2 is SQIVND (reference sequence). The CDR3 sequence is 13 residues long.

The chain recombines TRBV6-1 with TRBJ1-2; the D is unclear. V was clipped by 10 bases and J by 4 bases, with 13 bases between them. Germline CDR1 and CDR2: MNHNS and SASEGT. The CDR3 totals 12 residues. CDR3 nucleotides: TGTGCCATGCGAACCGGGATCTATGGCTACACCTTC. Translation: CAMRTGIYGYTF.

This clone was seen only once. The chain couples TRBV30 to TRBJ2-4; D possibly corresponds to TRBD2 (6 bases). The V end lost 0 bases, the J end lost 13 bases, and 13 bases lay between the germline ends. Germline CDR1 is GTSNPN and CDR2 is SVGIG (reference sequence). The CDR3 runs to 12 residues. The CDR3 nucleotides are TGTGCCTGGAGTGTATCCTTGGGACTGCAGTACTTC. Its protein product is CAWSVSLGLQYF.

The genes are TRBV11-2 and TRBJ2-1; 11 bases map to TRBD2. V shed 5 bases, J shed 7 bases, and the junction held 7 bases outside the gene matches. Per germline, CDR1 SGHAT and CDR2 FQNNGV. The CDR3 sequence is 15 residues long. The CDR3 here is CASSRLAGNLNEQFF. CDR3 in DNA: TGTGCCAGCAGCCGACTAGCGGGAAACTTAAATGAGCAGTTCTTC.

This chain uses TRBV5-5 with TRBJ2-5, with 7 nucleotides matching TRBD2. J was trimmed by 4 bases and V by 4 bases; bases with no gene match: 7. CDR1 and CDR2 (germline): SGHKS, YYEKEE (reference sequence). This CDR3 comprises 14 residues. Here the CDR3 DNA reads TGTGCCAGCAGCCTTACTATAGCGGGAGAGACCCAGTACTTC. Its protein product is CASSLTIAGETQYF.

This clone appeared a single time. The rearrangement joins TRBV18 to TRBJ2-1; 8 bases are shared with TRBD2. V shed 6 bases and J 6 bases; nucleotides not matched to a gene: 13. This CDR3 spans 16 amino acids. The germline V gene has CDR1 KGHSH and CDR2 LQKENI. The CDR3: CASSRQLAVVGNEQFF. The CDR3 nucleotides read TGTGCCAGCTCCCGCCAACTAGCGGTGGTGGGCAATGAGCAGTTCTTC.

The rearrangement links TRBV6-5 to TRBJ1-1, with D perhaps TRBD1 (5 bases). Trimming removed 4 bases at V and 0 bases at J, with 15 bases between. Germline V gives CDR1 MNHEY, CDR2 SVGAGI. This CDR3 spans 16 amino acids. CDR3: CASSSGERGMNTEAFF. The CDR3 nucleotides read TGTGCCAGCAGTTCGGGGGAGAGGGGAATGAACACTGAAGCTTTCTTT.

This clone was detected only once. The chain is built from TRBV10-3 and TRBJ2-3; TRBD2 agrees at 13 bases. CDR3 size: 15 residues. Germline V lookup: CDR1 ENHRY, CDR2 SYGVKD. V lost 6 bases to trimming and J lost 4 bases; unmatched junction nucleotides: 4. DNA for the CDR3: TGTGCCATCAGACCACTAGCGGGAGGGGCAGATACGCAGTATTTT. Translated: CAIRPLAGGADTQYF.

The gene calls are TRBV21-1 and TRBJ1-3. TRBV21-1 is labeled a pseudogene. The CDR3 has 11 amino acids. The CDR3 sequence: CARPNSYTIYF. The CDR3 DNA reads TGTGCCCGGCCCAACTCATACACCATATATTTT.

V is TRBV2 and J is TRBJ1-3; D unclear. Trimming removed 8 bases at V and 0 bases at J, with 5 bases between. Germline V lookup: CDR1 SNHLY, CDR2 FYNNEI. The CDR3 sequence is 12 residues long. CDR3 nucleotides: TGTGCCAGCGAGAGCTCTGGAAACACCATATATTTT. Translation: CASESSGNTIYF. Supplemented by reference TRBV2 and TRBJ1-3, the full variable domain reads EPEVTQTPSHQVTQMGQEVILRCVPISNHLYFYWYRQILGQKVEFLVSFYNNEISEKSEIFDDQFSVERPDGSNFTLKIRSTKLEDSAMYFCASESSGNTIYFGEGSWLTVV.

The chain combines TRBV2 with TRBJ2-7; D may be TRBD1 (6 bases). Germline CDR1 and CDR2: SNHLY and FYNNEI. V lost 6 bases and J lost 0, with 12 bases in between. This CDR3 has 14 amino acids. The CDR3 region is CASSPDRTSYEQYF. The CDR3 DNA follows: TGTGCCAGCAGCCCCGACAGGACCTCCTACGAGCAGTACTTC.

The chain uses TRBV18 and TRBJ2-1; D uncertain. Germline V CDR1 and CDR2: KGHSH, LQKENI. The length of the CDR3 is 13 residues. Trimming cost V 6 bases and J 1 base, with 7 bases left between them. CDR3 sequence: CASSALSYNEQFF. CDR3 DNA: TGTGCCAGCTCGGCCCTGTCCTACAATGAGCAGTTCTTC.